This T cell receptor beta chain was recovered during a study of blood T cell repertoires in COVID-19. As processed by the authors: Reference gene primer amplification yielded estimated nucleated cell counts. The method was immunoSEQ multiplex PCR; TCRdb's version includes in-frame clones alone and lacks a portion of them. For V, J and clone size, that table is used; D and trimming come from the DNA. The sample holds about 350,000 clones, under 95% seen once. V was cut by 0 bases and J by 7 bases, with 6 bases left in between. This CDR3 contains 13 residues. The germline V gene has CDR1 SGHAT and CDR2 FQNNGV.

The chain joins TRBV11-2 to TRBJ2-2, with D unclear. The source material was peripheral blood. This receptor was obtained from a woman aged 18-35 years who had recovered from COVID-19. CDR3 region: CASSLEYGGELFF. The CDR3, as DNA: TGTGCCAGCAGCTTAGAGTACGGCGGGGAGCTGTTTTTT.